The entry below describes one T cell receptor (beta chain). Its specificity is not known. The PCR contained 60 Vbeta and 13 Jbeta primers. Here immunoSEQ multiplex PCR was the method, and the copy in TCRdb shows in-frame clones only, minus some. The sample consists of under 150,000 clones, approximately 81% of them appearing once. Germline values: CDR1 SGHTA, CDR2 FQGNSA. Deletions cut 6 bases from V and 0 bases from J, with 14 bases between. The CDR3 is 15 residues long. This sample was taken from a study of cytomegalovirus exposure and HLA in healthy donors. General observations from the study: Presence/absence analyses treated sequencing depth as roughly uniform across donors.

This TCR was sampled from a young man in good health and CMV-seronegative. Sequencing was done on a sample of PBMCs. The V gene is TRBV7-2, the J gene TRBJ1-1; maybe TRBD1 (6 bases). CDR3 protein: CASSRDISMNTEAFF. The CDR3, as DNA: TGTGCCAGCAGTCGGGACATTTCAATGAACACTGAAGCTTTCTTT.